By its share, the clone carrying this TCR beta chain is large. The QIAseq Immune Repertoire TCR panel built the libraries from 15 ng of total RNA. TCRdb analysed the reads with MiXCR anew, one entry per CDR3 protein. The table shows some 500 distinct CDR3 sequences, with around 6% occurring only once. The data originate from a study of circulating CD8 cells and anti-PD-1 response in melanoma. About the research overall: Complete or partial response defined responders; stable or progressive disease, non-responders.

Trimming took 1 base from V and 2 from J, leaving 6 bases between them. Germline V gene sequence: CDR1 LGHNA, CDR2 YSLEER. The CDR3 totals 13 residues. Live CD3+CD8+TCRalphabeta+ cells were sorted into four subsets by PD-1 and/or TIGIT. The source is a human donor with melanoma. This specimen was CD8+ T cells from PBMCs, taken at baseline or after one month of anti-PD-1 therapy (not recorded which). The rearrangement links TRBV4-3 to TRBJ2-7, with D tentatively TRBD2 (5 bases). CDR3 coding DNA: TGCGCCAGCAGCCAAGTCGGGGCCTACGAGCAGTACTTC. It yields the protein CASSQVGAYEQYF.